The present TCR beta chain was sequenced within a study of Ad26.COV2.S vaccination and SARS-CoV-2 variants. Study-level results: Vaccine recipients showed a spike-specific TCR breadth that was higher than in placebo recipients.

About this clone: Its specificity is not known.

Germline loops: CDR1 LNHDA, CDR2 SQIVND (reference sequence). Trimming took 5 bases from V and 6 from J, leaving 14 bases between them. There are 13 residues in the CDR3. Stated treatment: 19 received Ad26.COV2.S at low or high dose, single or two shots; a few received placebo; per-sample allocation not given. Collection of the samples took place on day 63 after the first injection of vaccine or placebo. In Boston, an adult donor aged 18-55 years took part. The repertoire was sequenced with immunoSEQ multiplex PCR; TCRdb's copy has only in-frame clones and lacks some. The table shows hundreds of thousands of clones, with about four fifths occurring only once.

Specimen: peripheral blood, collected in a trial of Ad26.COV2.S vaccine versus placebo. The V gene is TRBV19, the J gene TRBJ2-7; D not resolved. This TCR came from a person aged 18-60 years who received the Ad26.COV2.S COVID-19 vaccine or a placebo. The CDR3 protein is CASSLQVWSEQYF. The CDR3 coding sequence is TGTGCCAGTAGTCTGCAGGTATGGAGCGAGCAGTACTTC.